This TCR beta chain was identified during a study of cytomegalovirus exposure and HLA in healthy donors (dated by TCRdb to 2016 to 2017). In the study overall: An earlier analysis of approximately 590 of the donors reported more than 250 Gb of sequence data and 117 million unique TCR beta sequences from about 179 million T cells. Typing coverage varied by locus: 629-630 donors for A, B, C, DRB1 and DQB1; roughly 560 for DQA1; more than 600 for DPA1; 450 to 480 for DPB1. A later analysis re-analyzed previously published TCR beta repertoires from 550 to 700 donors and added high-resolution HLA genotyping to study TCR occurrence patterns. To predict cytomegalovirus infection status, the study combined high-throughput TCR immunosequencing, statistical association of individual TCRs with disease status, and machine learning. The later analysis used no new phenotypic data to find candidate immune exposures, relying instead on TCR beta sequences and their occurrence across donors. About 280 gigabases of sequencing data and roughly 81 million unique TCR sequences made up an early release that covered roughly 670 HLA-typed donors. Among the roughly 400 genotyped donors, 81% belonged to the genetic ancestry cluster associated with self-reported Caucasian donors. The study aimed to test whether cataloging public T cell receptors could reveal signatures of past pathogen exposure. Among over 350 genotyped donors of the cohort, an average of approximately 240,000 unique TCR beta nucleotide sequences were sequenced per donor, roughly a sixth of them non-productive. A later genetic analysis took genome-wide SNP genotypes for 398 of the 666 donors and used that subset as a discovery cohort. Donor age, sex, ethnicity and CMV serostatus were collected together with the repertoire data. In an earlier analysis of around 540 of the donors, high-throughput TCR beta sequencing was used to judge whether each TCR beta V gene segment behaved as functional or pseudogenic. HLA typing included class I and class II loci at four-digit resolution. All discovery cohort repertoires had been generated on a single sequencing platform. Four to six DR-DQ haplotypes were handled as single units for association and clustering, since linkage in the cohort was strong. The study profiled the T cell repertoires of hundreds of subjects by immunosequencing and related them to cytomegalovirus serostatus. A separate validation cohort of over 95 different subjects was used in addition to the roughly 670-subject first cohort. Broader findings and caveats from the paper: In a later analysis, TCR association rates were found to vary across HLA loci, with the most associated TCRs seen for DRB1 alleles and the fewest for HLA-C alleles. A later analysis associated about 17,000 TCR beta sequences with specific HLA alleles at a false discovery rate of 0.05. Correlated functional status among segregating V segments might reflect linkage disequilibrium, but an unknown experimental factor could not be ruled out. While some public TCRs were present in many individuals, most TCR sequences turned up only very rarely across donors. For the cohort, immune exposure information was limited to CMV serostatus. A later genetic analysis associated a missense DCLRE1C variant with V-gene and J-gene trimming of TCR beta chains, and an independent cohort replicated the association. Compared with the 666-donor mean, donors in an Asian-associated ancestry cluster had fewer N-insertions in productive TCRs, according to a later genetic analysis. Some IMGT-functional V segments, including TRBV6-2 and TRBV6-3, could not be told apart with the 87-base-pair reads, so those segments were excluded. Several of the top co-occurrence clusters appeared to be linked to parvovirus B19, influenza, CMV and Epstein-Barr virus, according to a later analysis. In an earlier analysis of fewer than 750 of the donors, most TCR beta V segments were observed in productive rearrangements about 87% or about 30% of the time, broadly matching IMGT annotations. In a later analysis, most CMV-associated TCR beta chains were found to appear HLA-restricted, with HLA associations seemingly driven largely by CMV exposure. In vitro tests confirmed that a few of the cytomegalovirus-associated TCR beta chains recognize cytomegalovirus antigens. The study listed 164 TCR beta chains as associated with cytomegalovirus. According to the authors, the approach could potentially be generalized to other disease states and immunological phenotypes. In a later analysis, HLA-associated TCR beta chains were found to be more clonally expanded and to have lower generation probabilities than equally common non-associated chains. A cluster of highly shared sequence variants was judged likely to represent a technical artifact of the sequencing pipeline. Assigning TCR associations to individual alleles was difficult when HLA alleles, especially DR and DQ, strongly co-occurred. Sequencing depth was assumed to be roughly uniform across donors in the presence/absence analyses, though that assumption may not hold. This cohort had only TCR beta chains sequenced, and the lack of alpha or paired-chain data limited which features could be detected. HLA typing was unavailable for some donors at each locus, so association tests used only the typed subset. The classifier was reported to diagnose cytomegalovirus status with high specificity and sensitivity in both the original and validation cohorts. Because counts were too low, seventeen rarely observed V segments, including chromosome 9 orphons, were excluded from the earlier analysis of 500 to 700 of the donors. A further reported finding was that TCR beta sequences accurately predicted the HLA-A and HLA-B alleles for most subjects in the first cohort.

There are 14 amino acids in the CDR3, from cysteine to phenylalanine inclusive. The DNA shown is the 42-base CDR3, in frame from base 1. CDR1 SGHNT and CDR2 YENEEA were looked up in the germline V gene. V and J lose 5 bases and 3 bases, and a span of 14 bases separates them. The library came from the immunoSEQ multiplex PCR assay. For the multiplex PCR, a mixture combining 60 forward primers for TCR Vbeta segments and 13 reverse primers for TCR Jbeta segments was used. A multiplex PCR assay on genomic DNA amplified the CDR3 region of rearranged TCR beta genes. The amplified TCR beta libraries were sequenced on the Illumina HiSeq System as 87-base-pair reads. As for the original processing: In a later analysis, roughly 80 million unique TCR beta chains were counted across the approximately 640 repertoires, and roughly 9.9 million of these chains were shared by at least two donors. Raw reads were error-corrected and collapsed into unique sequences with a nearest-neighbor algorithm that merged closely related sequences to remove PCR and sequencing errors. CDR3 sequences were aligned to IMGT reference sequences to assign V, D and J gene segments. For a sequence to be retained, a match of at least six nucleotides was required to both a V gene segment and a J gene segment. Rearrangements were called productive when the CDR3 lacked stop codons and stayed in frame with V and J; all others were non-productive. CDR3 was defined according to IMGT convention as the region running from the second conserved V-encoded cysteine to the conserved J-encoded phenylalanine. Sequences without an unambiguous match to a single V gene segment were excluded from the earlier analysis of 450 to 750 of the donors. In an earlier analysis of almost 600 of the donors, a V segment was called functional when productive rearrangements were above 56.7%, and segregating when the standard deviation between donors exceeded 5%. A statistical classification framework was developed to diagnose cytomegalovirus status using the catalog of TCR beta chain sequences. V and J gene assignment, in a later analysis, came from comparing TCR nucleotide sequences with IMGT/GENE-DB human TR gene sequences. In a later analysis, CDR3 sequences and most-parsimonious VDJ recombination scenarios were assigned using the TCRdist pipeline. In a later analysis, every TCR beta chain was defined by the combination of its CDR3 amino acid sequence and its V-gene family, and reads without a unique V-gene family were dropped. In a later analysis, 500 to 650 highly shared, low-generation-probability nucleotide sequences were removed to address suspected cross-contamination and a sequencing artifact. For each public chain, a later analysis derived a clonal expansion index from normalized ranks of inferred template counts within each repertoire. In a later analysis, generation probabilities were computed using a VDJ recombination model fitted to out-of-frame rearrangements, and the results were checked against IGoR. Hypergeometric tests were used in a later analysis to score TCR-TCR, TCR-HLA and TCR-CMV co-occurrence, with a repertoire-size bias correction applied to the TCR pairs. False discovery rates were estimated in a later analysis by permuting HLA or CMV assignments 20 times. In a later analysis, co-occurring TCRs were grouped using DBSCAN, and TCRdist sequence similarity was added for clustering within HLA-allele-positive subsets. Co-occurrence clustering excluded repertoires with fewer than 30,000 or more than 120,000 public chains, plus five with anomalous nucleotide sharing. TCRdb took over this immuneACCESS table, retaining in-frame rearrangements with V and J assigned. Such tables are incomplete; in checked studies, under half of the missing clones stem from an unresolved V gene, and the remainder is unexplained. That table is the source of V, J and clone size, and D and trimming were worked out from the DNA. This sample holds around 200,000 clones; roughly 80% were observed only once. About 0.7% of the sample rests with the top ten.

The cohort was made up of 500 to 850 healthy bone marrow donors. Cohort members were all nominally healthy when sampled, although unrecorded immune exposures were likely present. The donor was CMV seronegative and belonged to the group of 352 seronegative cohort members. Every donor gave a peripheral blood sample, and the peripheral blood mononuclear cells from that sample were used for TCR beta sequencing. Genomic DNA extraction from the blood cell samples was performed with the Qiagen DNeasy Blood Extraction Kit. As concerns this clone: Its antigen remains undetermined. Per-base qualities were not stored, and no clone one base away is much larger.

What was sequenced was PBMCs. The sequence derives from a boy younger than 18 in good health and CMV-seronegative. The rearranged chain carries TRBV11-3 and TRBJ2-7, with TRBD2 tentatively as D gene (6 bases match). The DNA sequence is TGTGCCAGCAGCCCGGCCGGGGGATACTACGAGCAGTACTTC. The resulting protein is CASSPAGGYYEQYF.